These 30 T cell receptor beta chains came from one sample sequenced in a study of molecular identifiers for immune sequencing clone quantification listed by TCRdb under 2018. Libraries were constructed by PCR. Sequenced on an Illumina HiSeq 4000. The public reads were run again by TCRdb, first through fastp at Q25 and then through MiXCR, and only productive beta chains were kept. Rows with one shared CDR3 protein collapse into an entry with the most common genes and DNA. This sample is represented by more than 450,000 distinct CDR3 sequences; 20% to 25% of them were singletons. The ten largest clones capture roughly 0.81% of the sample. The sequenced material came from naive CD8+ T cells from blood, with Jurkat cell RNA spiked in. Per the publication, the cell subset or site label means: FACS-sorted CD8+CD4-CCR7+CD45RA+ naive T cells. These receptors all stem from a human donor in good health. Some libraries in this study had Jurkat cell RNA spiked in.

The table lists this clonotype with a few counts. A read error may be the cause here, since a much bigger clone is one base away. This chain links TRBV4-1 with TRBJ2-5; D gene ambiguous. This CDR3 comprises 15 residues. Germline lookup yields CDR1 MGHRA and CDR2 YSYEKL. CDR3 sequence (DNA): TGCGCCAGCAGCCAAGTTCCCACGTACCAAGGGACCCAGTACTTC. Translating gives CASSQVPTYQGTQYF.

About this clonotype: A much larger clone sits a single nucleotide away, making a read error possible. The chain is built from TRBV6-5 and TRBJ1-1; D is unclear. CDR3 length: 14 residues. Germline V gene lookup returns CDR1 MNHEY and CDR2 SVGAGI. As DNA, the CDR3 is TGTGCCAGCAGTTACGGGCAAGCGAACGCTGAAGCTTTCTTT. Residues: CASSYGQANAEAFF.

This clonotype showed up just a few times. J is TRBJ2-1 and V is TRBV12-3 or TRBV12-4, with 11 bases fitting TRBD1. The CDR3 is 16 amino acids. Trimming cost V 5 bases and J 8 bases; bases outside gene matches: 11. This CDR3 is CASSTLGTGGEDEQFF. In DNA form, the CDR3 reads TGTGCCAGCAGTACGCTTGGGACAGGGGGTGAGGATGAGCAGTTCTTC.

The chain uses TRBV2 and TRBJ1-4, with a tentative D call TRBD1 (6 bases). V lost 0 bases and J 7 bases, leaving 12 bases between the germline ends. In germline, CDR1 is SNHLY, CDR2 FYNNEI. CDR3 length equals 15 residues. Here the CDR3 DNA reads TGTGCCAGCAGTGAAGCGCCCGGGGGCGGTGAAAAACTGTTTTTT. Its protein product is CASSEAPGGGEKLFF.

This clonotype was seen a handful of times. V is TRBV4-3 and J is TRBJ1-1; D might be TRBD1 (6 bases). The CDR3 contains 15 residues. V lost 0 bases and J lost 8, with 16 bases in between. Germline CDR1 is LGHNA and CDR2 is YSLEER. In nucleotides, the CDR3 is TGCGCCAGCAGCCAAGATCGGGGGGAAGGGACAGAAGCTTTCTTT. Its protein is CASSQDRGEGTEAFF.

This clonotype has ten or more counts. The chain links TRBV9 to TRBJ2-6, with TRBD1 as a possible D gene (6 bases). Germline V lookup: CDR1 SGDLS, CDR2 YYNGEE. The CDR3 is 15 residues long. V was shortened by 3 bases and J by 0 bases, with 7 bases between the two germline ends. This CDR3 is CASSEGDSGANVLTF. In DNA, the CDR3 is TGTGCCAGCAGCGAGGGGGACTCTGGGGCCAACGTCCTGACTTTC.

This sequence joins TRBV27 and TRBJ2-5; 11 positions agree with TRBD2. Germline V gives CDR1 MNHEY, CDR2 SMNVEV (reference sequence). With 5 bases clipped from V and 13 bases from J, the junction kept 18 bases outside the gene matches. The CDR3 extends over 16 amino acids. CDR3 residues: CASSPTPGLAEVRWYF. CDR3 nucleotide sequence: TGTGCCAGCAGTCCGACTCCGGGACTAGCGGAGGTGCGGTGGTACTTC.

This clonotype came up a few times. The V and J genes are TRBV20-1 and TRBJ1-5, with D tentatively TRBD1 (5 bases). Germline lookup yields CDR1 DFQATT and CDR2 SNEGSKA (reference sequence). This CDR3 spans 15 amino acids. V dropped 0 bases and J dropped 0 bases, with 9 bases sitting between them. The CDR3 loop is CSARERGNSNQPQHF. The CDR3 DNA is TGCAGTGCTAGAGAGAGGGGAAATAGCAATCAGCCCCAGCATTTT.

The chain has TRBV19 and TRBJ2-3, with 7 bases fitting TRBD1. The V segment lost 1 base and the J segment 5 bases; nucleotides outside the gene matches: 6. The length of the CDR3 is 15 residues. Germline V gene sequence: CDR1 LNHDA, CDR2 SQIVND (reference sequence). For the CDR3, the DNA is TGTGCCAGTAGTATAGTAGGGGGCCCGGGAGATACGCAGTATTTT. Translated, it gives CASSIVGGPGDTQYF. The whole variable domain, remainder taken from reference TRBV19 and TRBJ2-3, is DGGITQSPKYLFRKEGQNVTLSCEQNLNHDAMYWYRQDPGQGLRLIYYSQIVNDFQKGDIAEGYSVSREKKESFPLTVTSAQKNPTAFYLCASSIVGGPGDTQYFGPGTRLTVL.

The chain joins TRBV28 to TRBJ2-7; a possible D gene is TRBD2 (5 bases). The CDR3 is made up of 15 amino acids. Trimming took 6 bases from V and 5 from J, leaving 20 bases between them. The germline V gene encodes CDR1 MDHEN and CDR2 SYDVKM. The CDR3: CASSLAPKSPHEQYF. CDR3 sequence (DNA): TGTGCCAGCAGCCTAGCCCCCAAGAGTCCCCACGAGCAGTACTTC.

This clonotype was seen a single time. This may be a read error: a much more frequent sequence differs by one nucleotide. The chain carries TRBV5-3 and TRBJ2-7; D is unresolved. TRBV5-3 is identified as an open reading frame with a role that is uncertain. CDR3 length: 15 residues. CDR3 in amino acids: CASSLGYPPSDEQYF. The CDR3 DNA is TGTGCCAGCAGCTTGGGATACCCGCCGTCAGACGAGCAGTACTTC.

This clonotype was counted at least ten times. The chain links TRBV4-1 to TRBJ2-5; D remains ambiguous. V was cut by 5 bases and J by 2 bases, with 9 bases left in between. The CDR3 is 13 residues long. Germline V lookup: CDR1 MGHRA, CDR2 YSYEKL. CDR3 bases: TGCGCCAGCAGCTTGACTGTACAAGAGACCCAGTACTTC. This gives the protein CASSLTVQETQYF.

Many counts were recorded for this clonotype. This sequence joins TRBV9 and TRBJ2-2; unclear D gene. Germline V gene data show CDR1 as SGDLS and CDR2 as YYNGEE. The CDR3 spans 18 residues. V shed 0 bases and J shed 1 base, with 16 bases lying between them. The CDR3 reads CASSVAGWTHENTGELFF. In nucleotides, the CDR3 is TGTGCCAGCAGCGTAGCCGGTTGGACCCACGAGAACACCGGGGAGCTGTTTTTT.

This clonotype was seen ten or more times. The rearrangement links TRBV6-5 to TRBJ2-2; TRBD1 is a possible D gene (5 bases). The V gene's germline CDR1 is MNHEY and CDR2 SVGAGI. This CDR3 is 13 amino acids long. V dropped 6 bases and J dropped 4 bases, with 9 bases sitting between them. Here the CDR3 reads CASSLGATGELFF. The CDR3 DNA follows: TGTGCCAGCAGCCTAGGGGCCACCGGGGAGCTGTTTTTT.

The chain joins TRBV3-1 to TRBJ2-7; 8 bases align to TRBD1. Per germline, CDR1 LGHDT and CDR2 YNNKEL (reference sequence). The length of the CDR3 is 15 residues. The J segment lost 4 bases and the V segment lost 3 bases, leaving 8 bases of the junction unmatched. CDR3 nucleotide sequence: TGTGCCAGCAGCCACTTGGGACAGGAAGGTTACGAGCAGTACTTC. This gives the protein CASSHLGQEGYEQYF.

In this sample, this clonotype turned up a few times. The rearrangement links TRBV5-1 to TRBJ1-2; possible D gene TRBD1, 6 bases. Germline CDR1 reads SGHRS; CDR2 reads YFSETQ. This CDR3 has 15 residues. The V end was cut by 0 bases, the J end by 4 bases, with 13 bases between. The CDR3, as DNA: TGCGCCAGCAGCTTGGAGGGGGGGCTCGGCTATGGCTACACCTTC. Amino acids: CASSLEGGLGYGYTF.

This clonotype was counted only a few times. The DNA of the CDR3 is TGCGCCAGCAGCCAAGATAGTAGGGGTTGGAACACCGGGGAGCTGTTTTTT. This codes for CASSQDSRGWNTGELFF. This rearrangement joins TRBV4-3 to TRBJ2-2; tentative D call: TRBD1 (5 bases). CDR3 length: 17 amino acids. Trimming shortened V by 0 bases and J by 1 base, and 12 bases separated the two germline ends. CDR1 and CDR2 (germline): LGHNA, YSLEER.

This clonotype appeared once. A read error may explain this, as a much larger clone is one base away. The chain joins TRBV7-2 to TRBJ2-7; perhaps D is TRBD1 or TRBD2 (5 bases each). Trimming left V 1 base short and J 6 bases short, with 13 bases between. This CDR3 has 14 residues. Germline lookup yields CDR1 SGHTA and CDR2 FQGNSA. This chain's CDR3 is CASSLGGGGGEQYF. The CDR3 DNA reads TGTGCCAGCAGCTTAGGGGGTGGGGGTGGCGAGCAGTACTTC.

This clonotype appeared many times. The gene calls are TRBV7-9 and TRBJ2-5, with D perhaps matching TRBD2 (6 bases). V lost 6 bases, J lost 4 bases, and 12 bases lay in between. From germline, CDR1 is SEHNR and CDR2 FQNEAQ (reference sequence). The length of the CDR3 is 13 residues. The CDR3 protein is CASSRGFGETQYF. The CDR3 nucleotides read TGTGCCAGCAGTCGGGGGTTCGGAGAGACCCAGTACTTC. Full variable domain (missing parts from reference TRBV7-9 and TRBJ2-5): DTGVSQNPRHKITKRGQNVTFRCDPISEHNRLYWYRQTLGQGPEFLTYFQNEAQLEKSRLLSDRFSAERPKGSFSTLEIQRTEQGDSAMYLCASSRGFGETQYFGPGTRLLVL.

The J gene is TRBJ2-5, the V gene TRBV6-5, with 9 nucleotides matching TRBD2. Losses at the gene ends were 5 bases for V and 4 bases for J; bases not matched to a gene: 11. Germline V lookup: CDR1 MNHEY, CDR2 SVGAGI. CDR3 length: 16 residues. The CDR3 region has the DNA TGTGCCAGCAGTCAGAGGGGCGGGAGGGCCGTAGAGACCCAGTACTTC. Its protein product is CASSQRGGRAVETQYF.

This clonotype was picked up a small number of times. This chain joins TRBV13 and TRBJ1-2, with no clear D. Between the trimmed V and J ends, which lost 1 base and 4 bases, there was a span of 10 bases. The V gene's germline CDR1 is PRHDT and CDR2 FYEKMQ (reference sequence). This CDR3 spans 14 amino acids. CDR3 region: CASSLDGNGYGYTF. The CDR3 coding sequence is TGTGCCAGCAGCTTAGACGGGAATGGCTATGGCTACACCTTC.

This clonotype occurred a few times. The gene calls are TRBV30 and TRBJ2-1, with 9 nucleotides matching TRBD2. The CDR3 contains 15 residues. J lost 4 bases, V lost 3 bases, and 7 bases had no gene match. In germline, CDR1 is GTSNPN, CDR2 SVGIG (reference sequence). CDR3 sequence: CAWSNGREGYNEQFF. CDR3 DNA sequence: TGTGCCTGGAGCAATGGGCGGGAGGGATACAATGAGCAGTTCTTC. The full variable domain, in which reference TRBV30 and TRBJ2-1 provide the parts outside the CDR3, is SQTIHQWPATLVQPVGSPLSLECTVEGTSNPNLYWYRQAAGRGLQLLFYSVGIGQISSEVPQNLSASRPQDRQFILSSKKLLLSDSGFYLCAWSNGREGYNEQFFGPGTRLTVL.

This clonotype has ten or more counts. CDR3 amino acids: CSVVGGSLDETQYF. CDR3 DNA sequence: TGCAGCGTTGTAGGCGGGAGCTTGGATGAGACCCAGTACTTC. This rearrangement joins TRBV29-1 to TRBJ2-5, with 7 bases identical to TRBD2. V was clipped by 4 bases and J by 5 bases; unmatched bases: 10. The germline CDR1 and CDR2 sequences are SQVTM and ANQGSEA. The CDR3 loop spans 14 amino acids.

This clonotype showed up just a few times. This rearrangement joins TRBV7-9 to TRBJ2-5, with TRBD1 as a possible D gene (5 bases). The CDR3 runs to 15 residues. Trimming cost V 0 bases and J 3 bases, with 11 bases left between them. In germline, CDR1 is SEHNR, CDR2 FQNEAQ (reference sequence). CDR3 amino acids: CASSLAGFREETQYF. The DNA of the CDR3 is TGTGCCAGCAGCTTAGCGGGTTTCAGGGAAGAGACCCAGTACTTC.

In DNA form, the CDR3 reads TGTGCCAGCGGCTCGCCCCCCGCCTACAATGAGCAGTTCTTC. Protein product: CASGSPPAYNEQFF. V and J are TRBV28 and TRBJ2-1; D gene unclear. V lost 8 bases and J lost 2, with 13 bases in between. Germline lookup yields CDR1 MDHEN and CDR2 SYDVKM. The CDR3 length is 14 residues.

The chain joins TRBV20-1 to TRBJ2-5; D remains ambiguous. The CDR3 is made up of 16 amino acids. CDR1 and CDR2 from the germline V gene are DFQATT and SNEGSKA (reference sequence). This CDR3 is CTTNVADVEIRETQYF. The CDR3 DNA is TGCACCACTAACGTGGCGGACGTCGAAATAAGGGAGACCCAGTACTTC.

This clonotype was seen at least ten times. The chain is built from TRBV7-9 and TRBJ1-1; D uncertain. Trimming shortened V by 4 bases and J by 2 bases, and 8 bases separated the two germline ends. The CDR3 extends over 13 amino acids. Germline V gene sequence: CDR1 SEHNR, CDR2 FQNEAQ (reference sequence). The CDR3 DNA reads as TGTGCCAGCAGCTCCTCCCCTAACACTGAAGCTTTCTTT. Translation gives CASSSSPNTEAFF.

The chain is built from TRBV6-1 and TRBJ2-7, with a weak D call TRBD2 (6 bases). Trimming took off 7 bases at V and 3 bases at J, with 16 bases between the two ends. Germline-derived CDR1 and CDR2 are MNHNS and SASEGT. The CDR3 contains 14 residues. The CDR3 DNA reads as TGTGCCAGCACCCCTCTTGGAGGGGTCTACGAGCAGTACTTC. Residues: CASTPLGGVYEQYF.

The J gene is TRBJ2-3, the V gene TRBV6-2 or TRBV6-3, with D perhaps TRBD1 (5 bases). The closer fit of TRBJ1-5 to the DNA end suggests the J call may be wrong. This CDR3 spans 15 amino acids. Germline V gene lookup returns CDR1 MNHEY and CDR2 SVGEGT. CDR3 protein: CASTAGAGGLDTQHF. CDR3 nucleotides: TGTGCCAGCACCGCCGGAGCGGGGGGGTTGGATACGCAGCATTTT.

Details on this clonotype: A single base separates this from a much larger clone, so it may be a read error. Without the conserved terminal phenylalanine or tryptophan, this CDR3 likely stems from a read error. The V call is TRBV2, the J call TRBJ1-5, with D uncertain. Deletions cut 4 bases from V and 10 bases from J, with 8 bases between. Germline-derived CDR1 and CDR2 are SNHLY and FYNNEI. The CDR3 spans 11 residues. This chain's CDR3 is CASSGVGPQHL. The CDR3 DNA is TGTGCCAGCAGTGGGGTAGGACCCCAGCATCTT.